A single T cell receptor (beta chain) is shown here with its context. Its antigen is not identified. This entry belongs to a study of cytomegalovirus exposure and HLA in healthy donors. General observations from the study: There were about 160 TCR beta chains listed as cytomegalovirus-associated. Most TCR sequences were seen very rarely across donors, but some public TCRs occurred in many. Looking again later, the authors saw that most CMV-associated TCR beta chains seemed HLA-restricted. In a later analysis, TCR beta V- and J-gene trimming showed a link to a missense DCLRE1C variant.

Primers included in the PCR were 60 Vbeta and 13 Jbeta primers. Profiled with immunoSEQ multiplex PCR; TCRdb holds only in-frame clones, not every one. Of some 110,000 clones in the sample, about 70% were seen once. The clonotype comes from a woman in her twenties or thirties in good health and CMV-seronegative. Sequencing input: PBMCs.

Written as DNA, the CDR3 is TGTGCCAGCAGCTTGTGGGCGGCAGGGCGTCAGCCCCAGCATTTT. Translated, it gives CASSLWAAGRQPQHF. V and J are TRBV5-6 and TRBJ1-5, with D possibly matching TRBD1 (5 bases). There are 15 residues in the CDR3. V lost 1 base to trimming and J lost 6 bases, with 14 bases between them. Germline V lookup: CDR1 SGHDT, CDR2 YYEEEE. Drawing the rest from reference TRBV5-6 and TRBJ1-5, the complete variable domain is DAGVTQSPTHLIKTRGQQVTLRCSPKSGHDTVSWYQQALGQGPQFIFQYYEEEERQRGNFPDRFSGHQFPNYSSELNVNALLLGDSALYLCASSLWAAGRQPQHFGDGTRLSIL.